A selection of T cell receptor beta chains follows, all from one sample in a study of OX40 agonist ivuxolimab in advanced cancers. Assay: immunoSEQ multiplex PCR; the TCRdb copy retains only in-frame clones and omits some. The repertoire has some 65,000 clones, about 85% of them found once; the top ten carry 2.5% to 3%. The sample here was CD4+ or CD8+ T cells sorted from blood, taken in a trial of the OX40 agonist ivuxolimab. The receptors derive from an adult with an advanced solid tumor such as melanoma, head and neck, liver or kidney cancer. Both conserved end residues are part of each CDR3. A D gene is named only where the DNA matches it firmly. Expanded clones are given a class, and other clones once, few, many or no size at all.

cdr3_nt	cdr3_aa	v_call	j_call	d_call	clone_size	cdr3_length
TGTGCCAGCAGCCCTTCCGGGTTTTATGGCTACACCTTC	CASSPSGFYGYTF	TRBV28	TRBJ1-2	.	.	13
TGTGCCAGCAGTTACGGGCGGGGGGCGAACGATCAGCCCCAGCATTTT	CASSYGRGANDQPQHF	TRBV6-6	TRBJ1-5	.	.	16
TGTGCCAGCAGAACAGGGAGCGCACCCCTCCACTTT	CASRTGSAPLHF	TRBV28	TRBJ1-6	.	.	12
TGTGCCAGTAGTATAGCCCCTGCCTCCTACGAGCAGTACTTC	CASSIAPASYEQYF	TRBV19	TRBJ2-7	.	.	14
TGTGCCAGCAGTTACCTTAGGAACACTGAAGCTTTCTTT	CASSYLRNTEAFF	TRBV6-5	TRBJ1-1	.	.	13
TGTGCCAGCAGCTTGGGGGGACAGCCTCCTGAAAAACTGTTTTTT	CASSLGGQPPEKLFF	TRBV5-4	TRBJ1-4	TRBD1	.	15
TGTGCCAGCAGCTCGGCGGTGGTCTCTGGAAACACCATATATTTT	CASSSAVVSGNTIYF	TRBV11-3	TRBJ1-3	.	.	15
TGTGCCAGTAGTCTCCTGGACGTGACCCCTGGGGCCAACGTCCTGACTTTC	CASSLLDVTPGANVLTF	TRBV19	TRBJ2-6	.	.	17
TGTGCCAGCAGCAAACAGGGAGGTGGTTCACCCCTCCACTTT	CASSKQGGGSPLHF	TRBV11-2	TRBJ1-6	.	.	14
TGTGCCAGCAGGTTACACTCTGGAAACACCATATATTTT	CASRLHSGNTIYF	TRBV28	TRBJ1-3	.	once	13
TGTGCCAGCAGATCAGGGGCGGGAGAGACCCAGTACTTC	CASRSGAGETQYF	TRBV7-2	TRBJ2-5	.	.	13
TGTGCCAGCAGCCCTGAGGGACAGGTTGACGGGGAGCTGTTTTTT	CASSPEGQVDGELFF	TRBV7-3	TRBJ2-2	TRBD1	.	15
TGTGCCAGCAGCACCCCCAGGACCTCCTCTGGAAACACCATATATTTT	CASSTPRTSSGNTIYF	TRBV9	TRBJ1-3	.	.	16
TGTGCCAGCAGCTTCCCCGGGACTAGCGGGAGTTACGAGCAGTACTTC	CASSFPGTSGSYEQYF	TRBV5-8	TRBJ2-7	TRBD2	.	16
TGCGCCACCCAGTTGGGGGAGATCCACAATGAGCAGTTCTTC	CATQLGEIHNEQFF	TRBV5-1	TRBJ2-1	.	.	14
TGTGCCAGCAGGACCCCCCGAGAGACCCAGTACTTC	CASRTPRETQYF	TRBV28	TRBJ2-5	.	.	12
TGTGCCAGCAGTTTCGACCAAGCCAAAAACATTCAGTACTTC	CASSFDQAKNIQYF	TRBV6-1	TRBJ2-4	.	.	14
TGCGCCAGCAGCCTTGGAGAGGCTAGTAATTCACCCCTCCACTTT	CASSLGEASNSPLHF	TRBV5-1	TRBJ1-6	.	.	15
TGTGCCTGGAGTGTACGTACAGGCAGTGAAGAGACCCAGTACTTC	CAWSVRTGSEETQYF	TRBV30	TRBJ2-5	.	.	15
TGTGCCAGCAGTTATAAAGGACAGGGGATTTATGGCTACACCTTC	CASSYKGQGIYGYTF	TRBV6-6	TRBJ1-2	TRBD1	few	15
TGTGCCAGCAGTTTTGAGGGACTGCTCTCCTACGAGCAGTACTTC	CASSFEGLLSYEQYF	TRBV28	TRBJ2-7	.	.	15
TGTGCCTGGAGTGACGGGCGGGCTATCGGTGATGGCTACACCTTC	CAWSDGRAIGDGYTF	TRBV30	TRBJ1-2	.	.	15
TGTGCCAGCAGTCACGGGCCCAGGTTGCCGAACACCGGGGAGCTGTTTTTT	CASSHGPRLPNTGELFF	TRBV27	TRBJ2-2	.	.	17
TGTGCCAGCACCAGGGTCATCCAAGAGACCCAGTACTTC	CASTRVIQETQYF	TRBV11-1	TRBJ2-5	.	.	13
TGTGCCTGGGATATGGGGGGGACCATCAATCAGCCCCAGCATTTT	CAWDMGGTINQPQHF	TRBV30	TRBJ1-5	.	.	15
TGTGCCAGCAGCTTCGGGACAGGGATCTACGAGCAGTACTTC	CASSFGTGIYEQYF	TRBV11-2	TRBJ2-7	TRBD1	few	14
TGTGCCAGCAGCCCGATAGACAGGACCTACGAGCAGTACTTC	CASSPIDRTYEQYF	TRBV9	TRBJ2-7	.	.	14
.	CASSLSVGQGIPHF	TRBV7-8	TRBJ2-7	.	medium-sized	14
TGTGCCAGCGGGCGGGAGGTATCCTACAATGAGCAGTTCTTC	CASGREVSYNEQFF	TRBV11-2	TRBJ2-1	TRBD2	.	14
TGTGCCAGCAGTGCGGGACTACCGAACACCGGGGAGCTGTTTTTT	CASSAGLPNTGELFF	TRBV27	TRBJ2-2	TRBD2	.	15
TGTGCCAGCACCTCCGGGCCAGGGGAGACCCAGTACTTC	CASTSGPGETQYF	TRBV7-2	TRBJ2-5	.	.	13
TGTGCCAGCAGTTCGACAGGGAGGAGCACAGATACGCAGTATTTT	CASSSTGRSTDTQYF	TRBV28	TRBJ2-3	.	.	15
TGTGCCAGCAGCTTAGTGACAGGGGGCGCCTCCAACTATGGCTACACCTTC	CASSLVTGGASNYGYTF	TRBV7-2	TRBJ1-2	TRBD1	.	17
TGTGCCAGCAGCTTAGTTGGGGGGTCCAATCAGCCCCAGCATTTT	CASSLVGGSNQPQHF	TRBV7-6	TRBJ1-5	.	.	15
TGTGCCAGCAGTTACTCGACAGGTCGACACGGTGAGCAGTTCTTC	CASSYSTGRHGEQFF	TRBV6-6	TRBJ2-1	.	few	15
TGTGCCACCAGTGCCCTATTCTCCCAAGGACTAGCGGGATACGAGCAGTACTTC	CATSALFSQGLAGYEQYF	TRBV15	TRBJ2-7	TRBD2	.	18
TGTGCCAGTGGCTTTAGCGGGAGATCGAATACGCAGTATTTT	CASGFSGRSNTQYF	TRBV19	TRBJ2-3	TRBD2	.	14
TGTGCCAGCTCCCTAAAGAGACAGGACTACGAGCAGTACTTC	CASSLKRQDYEQYF	TRBV18	TRBJ2-7	.	.	14
TGTGCCAGCAGTGAACACAATGACAGAGCCTATGGCTACACCTTC	CASSEHNDRAYGYTF	TRBV27	TRBJ1-2	.	.	15
TGTGCCAGCAGTTACGCCAATGAGCAGTTCTTC	CASSYANEQFF	TRBV6-6	TRBJ2-1	.	.	11
TGTGCCAGCAGCTCGGGACAGAAAGAGACCCAGTACTTC	CASSSGQKETQYF	TRBV11-2	TRBJ2-5	TRBD1	.	13
TGTGCCAGCAGGGGGGACGGAAACACTGAAGCTTTCTTT	CASRGDGNTEAFF	TRBV28	TRBJ1-1	.	once	13
TGTGCCAGCAGCTTACTAGGACAGGGGGCCAATGAGCAGTTCTTC	CASSLLGQGANEQFF	TRBV7-7	TRBJ2-1	TRBD1	.	15
TGTGCCAGTAGTATCTGGACAGGGGACAACAATGAGCAGTTCTTC	CASSIWTGDNNEQFF	TRBV19	TRBJ2-1	TRBD1	.	15
TGCGCCAGCAGCCAGCAGACTAGTAACACCGGGGAGCTGTTTTTT	CASSQQTSNTGELFF	TRBV4-1	TRBJ2-2	.	.	15
TGTGCCAGCAGCCCCGGGACGGCTCTTTCTAACTATGGCTACACCTTC	CASSPGTALSNYGYTF	TRBV28	TRBJ1-2	.	.	16
TGTGCCAGCAGCACCCAGACAGGGAGCTATGGCTACACCTTC	CASSTQTGSYGYTF	TRBV7-2	TRBJ1-2	TRBD1	.	14
TGTGCCAGCAGTGAGTCGGCGGGACTAGACCACAATGAGCAGTTCTTC	CASSESAGLDHNEQFF	TRBV25-1	TRBJ2-1	TRBD2	.	16
TGTGCCAGCACCCCTCTAGTGGGACAGGGGGCTTACGAGCAGTACTTC	CASTPLVGQGAYEQYF	TRBV28	TRBJ2-7	TRBD1	.	16
TGCAGCGGACAGGGTCGGAATGAAAAACTGTTTTTT	CSGQGRNEKLFF	TRBV29-1	TRBJ1-4	TRBD1	.	12
TGCGCCAGCAGTGCGACAGCGAACACTGAAGCTTTCTTT	CASSATANTEAFF	TRBV10-1	TRBJ1-1	.	.	13
TGTGCCAGCAGCTTAGGGGGCCCGGACAGAGCTAACTATGGCTACACCTTC	CASSLGGPDRANYGYTF	TRBV7-9	TRBJ1-2	.	.	17
TGTGCCAGTAGTGGCACAGGGAACGAGCAGTACTTC	CASSGTGNEQYF	TRBV19	TRBJ2-7	.	.	12